The sequence of this T cell receptor (beta chain) was determined in a study of regulatory and conventional T cells in RAG deficiency. Clones were sequenced by immunoSEQ multiplex PCR, and TCRdb holds only the in-frame ones, with some missing. The sample includes some 28,000 clones, about 89% seen only once; the top ten take roughly 0.83%. The CDR3 loop spans 16 amino acids. Regulatory T cells were sorted from blood as CD4+ CD25-high CD127-low cells. This same sample was also part of a study on regulatory T cells. That paper adds: The PCR used 52 TRBV and 13 TRBJ primers.

This receptor was taken from a human donor in good health. Sequenced material: Tregs sorted from blood. J is TRBJ2-7 and V is TRBV12-2; the table names TRBD1, a call not compared with the DNA. TRBV12-2 represents a pseudogene. CDR3 in amino acids: CASRLAGGTVVIEQYF. CDR3 nucleotide sequence: TGTGCAAGTCGCTTGGCTGGCGGGACAGTGGTGATCGAGCAGTACTTC.